This T cell receptor beta chain derives from a study of cytomegalovirus exposure and HLA in healthy donors. CDR3 length: 13 residues. The V and J ends lost 5 bases and 5 bases, in that order; junction bases with no gene match: 3. CDR1 is LNHDA, CDR2 SQIVND, per germline (reference sequence). Remarks on this clone: Antigen unknown.

The study ran its PCR with 60 Vbeta and 13 Jbeta primers. The assay was immunoSEQ multiplex PCR, and TCRdb's table has in-frame clones only and misses some. The sample consists of about 160,000 clones, 70% to 80% of them appearing once. Findings and caveats of the study: In a later analysis, at a false discovery rate of 0.05, 15,000 to 20,000 TCR beta sequences matched HLA alleles. In a later analysis, V- and J-gene trimming of beta chains associated with a DCLRE1C missense variant, replicated independently.

This clonotype originated in a woman aged 40 to 50 in good health and CMV-seronegative. Input material: PBMCs. This chain links TRBV19 with TRBJ2-1; the match to TRBD1 covers 7 bases. CDR3 nucleotides: TGTGCCAGTAGTTCGACAGGGCACAATGAGCAGTTCTTC. Its protein product is CASSSTGHNEQFF.